This TCR beta chain was recovered during a study of T cell repertoires in cytomegalovirus infection. Background on the study: Public TCR beta signatures marked donors with CMV infection and the matching HLA. General study points: The ex vivo response was dominated by HLA-C-restricted CMV-specific TCR beta clonotypes. Summed public TCR beta family frequency identified CMV carriers bearing the relevant HLA.

In its sample, this clonotype was seen many times. Its antigen remains unidentified. Trimming pared 5 bases from V and 3 bases from J, leaving 13 bases between. The V gene's germline CDR1 is SGHTA and CDR2 FQGNSA. The CDR3 covers 14 residues. From the reads, TCRdb called clonotypes with MiXCR, one entry per CDR3 protein. The profile shows 200,000 to 300,000 distinct CDR3 sequences, 12% of them singletons. The sequence was obtained from a human donor in good health (CMV status not recorded). Some clones in this sample may be carry-over from other donors' samples. The chain couples TRBV7-2 to TRBJ2-5; no firm D call. The specimen sequenced was PBMCs. The CDR3: CASSPPGIKETQYF. The CDR3 coding sequence is TGTGCCAGCAGCCCGCCGGGTATTAAAGAGACCCAGTACTTC. Together with reference TRBV7-2 and TRBJ2-5, the CDR3 gives the full variable domain: GAGVSQSPSNKVTEKGKDVELRCDPISGHTALYWYRQSLGQGLEFLIYFQGNSAPDKSGLPSDRFSAERTGGSVSTLTIQRTQQEDSAVYLCASSPPGIKETQYFGPGTRLLVL.